This record concerns one T cell receptor beta chain sequence. The data derive from a study of OX40 agonist ivuxolimab in advanced cancers. For the study at large: Patients were dosed intravenously with ivuxolimab at 0.01 to 10 mg/kg every 2 weeks. One hepatocellular carcinoma and a couple of cutaneous melanoma patients partially responded. The dose-escalation cohort was over 65% male, with a mean age of around 60 years, ranging about 23 to 90.

Produced via immunoSEQ multiplex PCR; TCRdb's table is partial and in-frame only. The sample includes more than 65,000 clones, about 90% of them seen just once. This sample comprised CD4+ or CD8+ T cells sorted from blood, obtained in a trial of the OX40 agonist ivuxolimab. This TCR came from an adult with an advanced solid tumor such as melanoma, head and neck, liver or kidney cancer.

The CDR3 here is CAWGDGTTIIYGYTF. In nucleotides, the CDR3 is TGTGCCTGGGGGGACGGGACGACCATAATCTATGGCTACACCTTC. The chain links TRBV30 to TRBJ1-2, with D perhaps matching TRBD1 (5 bases). This CDR3 has 15 amino acids. Germline CDR1 reads GTSNPN; CDR2 reads SVGIG (reference sequence). V was clipped by 5 bases and J by 4 bases, with 20 bases between them. The full variable domain, completed using reference TRBV30 and TRBJ1-2, is SQTIHQWPATLVQPVGSPLSLECTVEGTSNPNLYWYRQAAGRGLQLLFYSVGIGQISSEVPQNLSASRPQDRQFILSSKKLLLSDSGFYLCAWGDGTTIIYGYTFGSGTRLTVV.